This TCR beta chain was obtained from a study of cytomegalovirus exposure and HLA in healthy donors. This clone was counted between two and nine times. PCR used 60 Vbeta primers and 13 Jbeta primers. Sequenced by immunoSEQ multiplex PCR; TCRdb stores in-frame clones only, minus some. Among about 150,000 clones listed, more than 70% were seen once. The length of the CDR3 is 14 residues. The V gene end was trimmed by 4 bases and the J gene end by 7 bases; junction bases not matched to a gene: 3. Germline CDR1 reads SGHTA; CDR2 reads FQGTGA. The chain is built from TRBV7-3 and TRBJ1-4; TRBD1 matches at 10 bases. Sequenced input: PBMCs. The clonotype was recovered from a male donor in good health and CMV-seronegative. CDR3 nucleotide sequence: TGTGCCAGCAGCTCCCGGGACAGGGGTGAAAAACTGTTTTTT. Translated, it gives CASSSRDRGEKLFF.